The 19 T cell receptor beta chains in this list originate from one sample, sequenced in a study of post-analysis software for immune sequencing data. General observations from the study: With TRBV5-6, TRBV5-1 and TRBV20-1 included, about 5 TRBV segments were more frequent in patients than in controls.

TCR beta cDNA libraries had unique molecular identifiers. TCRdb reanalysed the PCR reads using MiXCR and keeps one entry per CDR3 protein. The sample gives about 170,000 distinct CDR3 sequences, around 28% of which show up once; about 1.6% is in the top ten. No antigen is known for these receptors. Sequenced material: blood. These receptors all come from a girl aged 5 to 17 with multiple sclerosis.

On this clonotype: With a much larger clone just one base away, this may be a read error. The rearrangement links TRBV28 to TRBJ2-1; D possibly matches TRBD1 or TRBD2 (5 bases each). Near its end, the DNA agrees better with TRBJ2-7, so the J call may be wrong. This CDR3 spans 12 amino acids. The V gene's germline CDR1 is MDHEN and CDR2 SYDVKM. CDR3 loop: CASEEGIYEQYF. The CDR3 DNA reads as TGTGCCAGCGAAGAGGGGATCTACGAGCAGTACTTC.

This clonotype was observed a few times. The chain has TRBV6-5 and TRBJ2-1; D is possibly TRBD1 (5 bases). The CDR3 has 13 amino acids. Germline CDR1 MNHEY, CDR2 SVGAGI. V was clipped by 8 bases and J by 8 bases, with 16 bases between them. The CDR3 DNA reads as TGTGCCAGCCGGTTCAGGGAAACAGATGAGCAGTTCTTC. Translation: CASRFRETDEQFF.

The CDR3 is CATSDIGRGQGTRGYTF. Written as DNA, the CDR3 is TGTGCCACCAGTGATATCGGTAGGGGACAGGGAACGAGAGGCTACACCTTC. The genes are TRBV24-1 and TRBJ1-2, with TRBD1 identical over 9 bases. Unmatched junction bases numbered 15, after V lost 3 bases and J lost 8 bases. Looked up from germline, CDR1 is KGHDR and CDR2 is SFDVKD. This CDR3 has 17 residues.

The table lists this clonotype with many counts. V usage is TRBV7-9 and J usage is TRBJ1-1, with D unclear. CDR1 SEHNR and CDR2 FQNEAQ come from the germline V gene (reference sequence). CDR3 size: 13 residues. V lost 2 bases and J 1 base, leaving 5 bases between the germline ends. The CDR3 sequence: CASSLLGNTEAFF. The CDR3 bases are TGTGCCAGCAGCTTACTGGGGAACACTGAAGCTTTCTTT.

The chain's CDR3 is CASSTYRDKEAFF. Here the CDR3 DNA reads TGTGCCAGCAGCACCTACCGGGACAAGGAAGCTTTCTTT. V and J are TRBV28 and TRBJ1-1; TRBD1 might be the D (6 bases). Germline loops: CDR1 MDHEN, CDR2 SYDVKM. Trimming took off 6 bases at V and 8 bases at J, with 16 bases between the two ends. The length of the CDR3 is 13 residues.

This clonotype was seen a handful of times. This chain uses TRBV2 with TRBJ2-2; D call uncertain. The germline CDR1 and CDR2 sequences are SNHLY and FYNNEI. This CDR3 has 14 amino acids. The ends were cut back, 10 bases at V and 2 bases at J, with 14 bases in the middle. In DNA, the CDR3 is TGTGCCACCGGACCTATGACAAACACCGGGGAGCTGTTTTTT. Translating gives CATGPMTNTGELFF.

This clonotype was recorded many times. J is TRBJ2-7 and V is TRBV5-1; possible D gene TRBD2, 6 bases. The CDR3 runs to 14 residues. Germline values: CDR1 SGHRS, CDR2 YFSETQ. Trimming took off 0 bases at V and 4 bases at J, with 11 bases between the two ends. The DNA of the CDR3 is TGCGCCAGCAGCTTGGACGGGAGTAAGTACGAGCAGTACTTC. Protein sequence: CASSLDGSKYEQYF.

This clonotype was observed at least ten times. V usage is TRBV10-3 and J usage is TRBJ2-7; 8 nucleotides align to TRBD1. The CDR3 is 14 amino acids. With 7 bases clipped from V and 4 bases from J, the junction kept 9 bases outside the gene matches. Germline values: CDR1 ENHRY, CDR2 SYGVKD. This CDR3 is CAITEGTGGYEQYF. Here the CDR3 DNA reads TGTGCCATCACCGAGGGGACAGGAGGATACGAGCAGTACTTC.

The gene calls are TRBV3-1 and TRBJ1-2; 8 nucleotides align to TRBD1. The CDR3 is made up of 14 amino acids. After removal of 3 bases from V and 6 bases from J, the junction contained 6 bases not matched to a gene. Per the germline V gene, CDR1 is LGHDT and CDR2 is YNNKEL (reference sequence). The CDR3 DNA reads TGTGCCAGCAGCCACGCCGACAGGGGAGATGGCTACACCTTC. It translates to CASSHADRGDGYTF.

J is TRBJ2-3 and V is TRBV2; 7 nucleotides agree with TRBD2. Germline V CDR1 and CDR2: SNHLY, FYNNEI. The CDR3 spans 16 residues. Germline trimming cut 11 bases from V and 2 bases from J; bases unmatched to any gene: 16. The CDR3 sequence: CAGMALPAGFTDTQYF. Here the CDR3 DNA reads TGTGCCGGCATGGCCCTGCCAGCGGGATTCACAGATACGCAGTATTTT.

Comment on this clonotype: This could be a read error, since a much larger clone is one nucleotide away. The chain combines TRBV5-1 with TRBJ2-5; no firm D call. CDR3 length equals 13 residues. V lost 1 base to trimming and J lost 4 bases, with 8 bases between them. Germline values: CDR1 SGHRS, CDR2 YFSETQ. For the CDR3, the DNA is TGCGCCAGCAGCTTGAATTACAGAGAGACCCAGTACTTC. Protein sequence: CASSLNYRETQYF. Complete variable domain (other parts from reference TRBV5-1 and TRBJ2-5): KAGVTQTPRYLIKTRGQQVTLSCSPISGHRSVSWYQQTPGQGLQFLFEYFSETQRNKGNFPGRFSGRQFSNSRSEMNVSTLELGDSALYLCASSLNYRETQYFGPGTRLLVL.

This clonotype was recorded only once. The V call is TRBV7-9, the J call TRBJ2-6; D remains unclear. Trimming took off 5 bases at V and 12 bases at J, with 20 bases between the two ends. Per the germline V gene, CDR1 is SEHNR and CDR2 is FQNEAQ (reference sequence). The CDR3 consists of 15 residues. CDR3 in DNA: TGTGCCAGCAGCCTTAGGGTTGCGGCAGTACCCGTCCTGACTTTC. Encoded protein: CASSLRVAAVPVLTF.

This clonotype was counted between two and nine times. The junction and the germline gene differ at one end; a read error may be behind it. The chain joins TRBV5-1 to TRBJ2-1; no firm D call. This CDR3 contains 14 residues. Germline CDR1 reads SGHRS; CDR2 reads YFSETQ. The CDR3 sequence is CASGLNSRYNEQFF. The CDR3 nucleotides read TGCGCCAGCGGCTTGAATTCGCGGTACAATGAGCAGTTCTTC.

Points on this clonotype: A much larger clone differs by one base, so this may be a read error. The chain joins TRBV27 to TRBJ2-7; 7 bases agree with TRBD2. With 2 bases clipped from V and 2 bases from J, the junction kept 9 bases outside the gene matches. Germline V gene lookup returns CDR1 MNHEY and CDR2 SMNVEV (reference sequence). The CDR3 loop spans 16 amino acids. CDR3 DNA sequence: TGTGCCAGCAGTTTAACGGGACTAACGGGCCCCTACGAGCAGTACTTC. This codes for CASSLTGLTGPYEQYF.

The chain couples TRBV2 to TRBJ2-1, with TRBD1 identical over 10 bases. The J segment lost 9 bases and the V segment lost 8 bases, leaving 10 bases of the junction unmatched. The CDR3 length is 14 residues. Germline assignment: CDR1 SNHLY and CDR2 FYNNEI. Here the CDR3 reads CASRTGGGAGEQFF. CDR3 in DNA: TGTGCCAGCCGGACAGGGGGTGGGGCAGGTGAGCAGTTCTTC. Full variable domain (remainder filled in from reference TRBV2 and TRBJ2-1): EPEVTQTPSHQVTQMGQEVILRCVPISNHLYFYWYRQILGQKVEFLVSFYNNEISEKSEIFDDQFSVERPDGSNFTLKIRSTKLEDSAMYFCASRTGGGAGEQFFGPGTRLTVL.

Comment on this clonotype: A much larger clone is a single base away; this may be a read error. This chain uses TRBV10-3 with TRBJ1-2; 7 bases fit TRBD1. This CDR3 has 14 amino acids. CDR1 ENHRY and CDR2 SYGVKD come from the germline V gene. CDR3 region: CAVSEGQPDYGYTF. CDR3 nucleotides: TGTGCCGTCAGCGAGGGACAGCCAGACTATGGCTACACCTTC.

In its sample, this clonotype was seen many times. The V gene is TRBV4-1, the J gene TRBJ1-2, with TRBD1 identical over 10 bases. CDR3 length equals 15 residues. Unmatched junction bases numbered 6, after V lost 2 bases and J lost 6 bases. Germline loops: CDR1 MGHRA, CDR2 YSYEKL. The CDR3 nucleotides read TGCGCCAGCAGCCAACCTACGGGACAGGGGAATGGCTACACCTTC. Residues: CASSQPTGQGNGYTF.

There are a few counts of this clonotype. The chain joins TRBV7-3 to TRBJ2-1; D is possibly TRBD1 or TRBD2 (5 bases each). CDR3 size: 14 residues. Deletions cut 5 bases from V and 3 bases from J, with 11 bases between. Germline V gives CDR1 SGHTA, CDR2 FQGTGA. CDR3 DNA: TGTGCCAGCAGCCCAGGAGGACACTACAATGAGCAGTTCTTC. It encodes CASSPGGHYNEQFF.

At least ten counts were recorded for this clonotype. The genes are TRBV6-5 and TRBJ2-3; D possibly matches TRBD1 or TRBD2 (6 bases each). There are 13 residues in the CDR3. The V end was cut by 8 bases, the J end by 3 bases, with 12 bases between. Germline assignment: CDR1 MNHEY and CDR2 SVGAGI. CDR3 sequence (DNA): TGTGCCAGCCGTAGGGGGACTACAGATACGCAGTATTTT. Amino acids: CASRRGTTDTQYF.